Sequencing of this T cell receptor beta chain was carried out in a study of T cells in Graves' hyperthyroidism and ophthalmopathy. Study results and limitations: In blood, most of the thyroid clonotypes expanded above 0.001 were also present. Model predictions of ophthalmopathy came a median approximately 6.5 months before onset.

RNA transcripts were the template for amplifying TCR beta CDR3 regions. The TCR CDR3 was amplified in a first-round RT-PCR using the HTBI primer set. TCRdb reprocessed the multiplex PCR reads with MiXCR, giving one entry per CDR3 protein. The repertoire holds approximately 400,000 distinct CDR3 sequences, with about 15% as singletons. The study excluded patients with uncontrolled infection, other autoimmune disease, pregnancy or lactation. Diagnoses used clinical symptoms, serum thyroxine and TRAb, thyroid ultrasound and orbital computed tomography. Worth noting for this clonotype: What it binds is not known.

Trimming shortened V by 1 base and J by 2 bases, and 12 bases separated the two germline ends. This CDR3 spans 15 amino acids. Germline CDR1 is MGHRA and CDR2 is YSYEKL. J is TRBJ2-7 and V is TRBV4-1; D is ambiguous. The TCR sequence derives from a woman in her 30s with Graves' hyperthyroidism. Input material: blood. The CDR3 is CASSQVRSFTYEQYF. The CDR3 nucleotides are TGCGCCAGCAGCCAAGTAAGGTCTTTCACCTACGAGCAGTACTTC.